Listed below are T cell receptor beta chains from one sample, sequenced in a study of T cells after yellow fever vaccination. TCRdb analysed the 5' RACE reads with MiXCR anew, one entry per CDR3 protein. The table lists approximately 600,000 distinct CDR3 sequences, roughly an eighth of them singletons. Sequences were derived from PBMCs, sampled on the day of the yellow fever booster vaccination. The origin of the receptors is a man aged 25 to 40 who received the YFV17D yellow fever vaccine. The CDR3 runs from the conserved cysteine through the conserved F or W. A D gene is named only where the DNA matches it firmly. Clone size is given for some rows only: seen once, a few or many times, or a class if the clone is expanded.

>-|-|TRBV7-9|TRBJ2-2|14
CASHPGANTGELFF
TGTGCCAGTCACCCAGGTGCGAACACCGGGGAGCTGTTTTTT
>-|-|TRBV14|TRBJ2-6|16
CASSQDRHRGANVLTF
TGTGCCAGCAGCCAAGATCGTCACCGTGGGGCCAACGTCCTGACTTTC
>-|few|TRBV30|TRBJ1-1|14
CAWSWAGRGTEAFF
TGTGCCTGGAGTTGGGCTGGACGCGGTACTGAAGCTTTCTTT
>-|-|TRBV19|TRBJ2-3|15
CASSIGRGEADTQYF
TGTGCCAGTAGTATTGGCAGGGGAGAGGCAGATACGCAGTATTTT
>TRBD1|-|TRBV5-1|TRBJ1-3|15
CASSPLTGVGNTIYF
TGCGCCAGCAGCCCGCTGACAGGGGTTGGAAACACCATATATTTT
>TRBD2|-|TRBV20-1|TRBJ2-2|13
CSAAGLAAGELFF
TGCAGTGCTGCCGGACTAGCGGCCGGGGAGCTGTTTTTT
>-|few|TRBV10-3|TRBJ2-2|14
CAISEGGAGGELFF
TGTGCCATCAGTGAGGGGGGCGCGGGCGGGGAGCTGTTTTTT
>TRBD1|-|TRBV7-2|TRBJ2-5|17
CASSLGIWDRGPETQYF
TGTGCCAGCAGCTTAGGAATATGGGACAGGGGGCCGGAGACCCAGTACTTC
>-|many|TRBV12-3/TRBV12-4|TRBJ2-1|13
CASSLSGPNEQFF
TGTGCCAGCAGCCTGTCAGGCCCAAATGAGCAGTTCTTC
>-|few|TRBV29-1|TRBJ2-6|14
CSVDVGAGANVLTF
TGCAGCGTTGACGTAGGAGCTGGGGCCAACGTCCTGACTTTC
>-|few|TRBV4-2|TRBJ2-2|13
CASSQARGGELFF
TGTGCCAGCAGCCAGGCCAGGGGCGGGGAGCTGTTTTTT
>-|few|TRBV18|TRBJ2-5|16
CASSPPQGRGEETQYF
TGTGCCAGCTCACCACCCCAGGGGAGGGGGGAAGAGACCCAGTACTTC
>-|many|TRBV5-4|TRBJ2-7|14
CASSLGLGGYEQYF
TGTGCCAGCAGCTTAGGCCTAGGTGGCTACGAGCAGTACTTC
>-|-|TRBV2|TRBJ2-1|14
CASSVGRGRGEQFF
TGTGCCAGCAGTGTCGGGCGGGGCCGGGGTGAGCAGTTCTTC
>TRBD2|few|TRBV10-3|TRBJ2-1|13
CATQGGAYNEQFF
TGTGCCACTCAGGGAGGGGCCTACAATGAGCAGTTCTTC
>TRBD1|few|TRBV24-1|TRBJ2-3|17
CATSDGDRGHSTDTQYF
TGTGCCACCAGTGATGGGGACAGGGGACATAGCACAGATACGCAGTATTTT
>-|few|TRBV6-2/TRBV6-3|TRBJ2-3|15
CASTWRTGTTDTQYF
TGTGCCAGCACTTGGAGGACTGGAACCACAGATACGCAGTATTTT
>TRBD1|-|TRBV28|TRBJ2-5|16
CASSLSPGQGGETQYF
TGTGCCAGCAGTTTATCCCCGGGACAGGGGGGGGAGACCCAGTACTTC
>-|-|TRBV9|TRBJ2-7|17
CASSRLPGTLTIYEQYF
TGTGCCAGCAGCCGCTTACCTGGGACATTGACCATTTACGAGCAGTACTTC
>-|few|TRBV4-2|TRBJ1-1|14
CASSQAPEATEAFF
TGTGCCAGCAGCCAAGCCCCGGAGGCGACTGAAGCTTTCTTT
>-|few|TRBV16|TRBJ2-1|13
CASSQWGGNEQFF
TGTGCCAGCAGCCAATGGGGCGGGAATGAGCAGTTCTTC
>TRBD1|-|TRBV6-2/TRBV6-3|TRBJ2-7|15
CASRQTRTGKDEQYF
TGTGCCAGCAGGCAAACGAGGACAGGGAAGGACGAGCAGTACTTC
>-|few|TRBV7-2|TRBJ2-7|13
CASSPTVRHEQYF
TGTGCCAGCAGCCCAACGGTCCGACACGAGCAGTACTTC
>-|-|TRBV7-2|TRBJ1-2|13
CASSRGPSGGYTF
TGTGCCAGCAGCCGCGGGCCCTCCGGCGGCTACACCTTC
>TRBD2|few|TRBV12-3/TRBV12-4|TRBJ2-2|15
CASRLGLAGTGELFF
TGTGCCAGCAGGCTTGGACTAGCAGGTACCGGGGAGCTGTTTTTT
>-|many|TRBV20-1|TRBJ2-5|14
CSARGEAMKETQYF
TGCAGTGCTAGAGGGGAGGCAATGAAAGAGACCCAGTACTTC
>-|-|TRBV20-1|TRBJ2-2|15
CSAGRAEVSTGELFF
TGCAGTGCGGGACGGGCCGAAGTGTCCACCGGGGAGCTGTTTTTT
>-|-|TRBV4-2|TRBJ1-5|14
CASSQSSGEQPQHF
TGTGCCAGCAGCCAGAGCTCGGGGGAGCAGCCCCAGCATTTT
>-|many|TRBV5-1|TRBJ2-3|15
CASSLFGDSTDTQYF
TGCGCCAGCAGCTTGTTCGGCGACTCCACAGATACGCAGTATTTT
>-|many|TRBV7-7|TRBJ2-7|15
CASSSTPLAPDEQYF
TGTGCCAGCAGCTCTACCCCTCTCGCACCGGACGAGCAGTACTTC
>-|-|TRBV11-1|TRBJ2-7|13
CASSWDPLYEQYF
TGTGCCAGCAGCTGGGACCCCTTATACGAGCAGTACTTC
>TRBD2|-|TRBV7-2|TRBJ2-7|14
CASSLVAREDEQYF
TGTGCCAGCAGCTTAGTGGCTCGGGAGGACGAGCAGTACTTC
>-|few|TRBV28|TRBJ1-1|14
CASRTVHMNTEAFF
TGTGCCAGCAGGACAGTCCACATGAACACTGAAGCTTTCTTT
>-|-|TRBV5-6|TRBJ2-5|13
CASSSGLSETQYF
TGTGCCAGCAGCTCCGGACTGAGTGAGACCCAGTACTTC
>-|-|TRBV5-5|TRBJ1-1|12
CASSLGTGEAFF
TGTGCCAGCAGCTTAGGGACGGGTGAAGCTTTCTTT